The 4 T cell receptor beta chains given below trace back to one sample, sequenced in a study of a mutant IDH1 vaccine in newly diagnosed glioma (dated by TCRdb to the early 2020s). Their antigens remain unidentified. The sample's time point, from its label and the paper: week 23, last vaccination. Every vaccine dose consisted of 300 ug of a 20-mer mutant IDH1 peptide in Montanide, administered subcutaneously together with topical imiquimod. The library was produced with the immunoSEQ multiplex PCR assay. Held by TCRdb, this immuneACCESS table contains in-frame sequences only and omits some clones. Under half of the omission traces to an unresolved V gene where checked; the cause of the rest is unknown. Recorded for this sample are about 82,000 clones; 70% to 90% of them occurred a single time. The top ten hold roughly 2% of the sample. The sample here was PBMCs, taken from a glioma patient whose treatment included an IDH1 peptide vaccine. Receptors were obtained from a man aged 25 to 45 with glioma. Some clones in this sample may be carry-over from other donors' samples.

This chain uses TRBV5-4 with TRBJ2-7; D is undetermined. V lost 2 bases and J 0 bases, leaving 6 bases between the germline ends. The CDR3 loop spans 13 amino acids. Germline assignment: CDR1 SGHNT and CDR2 YYREEE (reference sequence). CDR3 sequence (DNA): TGTGCCAGCAGCTTCGGCGACTCCTACGAGCAGTACTTC. Its protein is CASSFGDSYEQYF.

J is TRBJ1-4 and V is TRBV27; 7 bases are shared with TRBD1. V shed 3 bases and J 7 bases; nucleotides not matched to a gene: 14. The CDR3 spans 17 residues. CDR1 MNHEY and CDR2 SMNVEV come from the germline V gene (reference sequence). The CDR3 loop is CASSFRLGGGQGEKLFF. As DNA, the CDR3 is TGTGCCAGCAGTTTTCGGTTAGGAGGGGGCCAGGGTGAAAAACTGTTTTTT. Using reference TRBV27 and TRBJ1-4 for the parts outside the CDR3, the full variable domain is EAQVTQNPRYLITVTGKKLTVTCSQNMNHEYMSWYRQDPGLGLRQIYYSMNVEVTDKGDVPEGYKVSRKEKRNFPLILESPSPNQTSLYFCASSFRLGGGQGEKLFFGSGTQLSVL.

This sequence joins TRBV14 and TRBJ1-5; D call uncertain. Germline CDR1 is SGHDN and CDR2 is FVKESK. The CDR3 sequence is 13 residues long. The germline V and J ends were trimmed by 4 bases and 4 bases, with 8 bases remaining between them. The CDR3 DNA sequence: TGTGCCAGCAGCCCCGACCCGAATCAGCCCCAGCATTTT. This translates into CASSPDPNQPQHF.

The chain combines TRBV4-1 with TRBJ1-4; a possible D gene is TRBD1 (6 bases). From germline, CDR1 is MGHRA and CDR2 YSYEKL. The germline V and J ends were trimmed by 4 bases and 6 bases, with 15 bases remaining between them. There are 15 residues in the CDR3. Here the CDR3 DNA reads TGCGCCAGCAGCCCCTATACAGGGTCTGATGAAAAACTGTTTTTT. Translated: CASSPYTGSDEKLFF.